This T cell receptor (beta chain) originates from a study of identical twins. This CDR3 has 18 amino acids. From germline, CDR1 is SGHVS and CDR2 FNYEAQ. Between the trimmed V and J ends, which lost 3 bases and 0 bases, there was a span of 19 bases. Each donor (without exception) was a healthy Caucasian. This clonotype showed up just a few times. Unique molecular identifiers were present on the cDNA, which also gained a universal primer site by template switching. TCRdb ran MiXCR on the 5' RACE reads and lists one entry per CDR3 protein. The profile shows a few hundred thousand distinct CDR3 sequences, 9% to 10% of them singletons. These data were also filed under a second study, of yellow fever vaccine responses in identical twins.

The receptor's source is a woman aged 18-35 years in good health. The chain links TRBV7-6 to TRBJ2-3; D perhaps matches TRBD2 (6 bases). Sequencing used PBMCs. The CDR3: CASSLGVLLGTSTDTQYF. DNA for the CDR3: TGTGCCAGCAGCTTGGGGGTTCTACTCGGGACTAGCACAGATACGCAGTATTTT.